The entry that follows covers one TCR beta chain sequence. These data come from a study of human T cells and chemical hapten exposure. Described time point: patch test 3, about 24 weeks after DPC sensitization. This sample's treatment: therapeutic diphenylcyclopropenone sensitization with weekly scalp DPC. The CDR3 contains 12 residues. V was shortened by 7 bases and J by 1 base, with 10 bases between the two germline ends. Germline V lookup: CDR1 SQVTM, CDR2 ANQGSEA. TCRdb fed the RACE reads into MiXCR, producing one record per CDR3 protein. The table has approximately 50,000 distinct CDR3 sequences, 9.9% seen once; the top ten hold roughly 15%.

The sample in question was whole blood, obtained in connection with sensitization to the hapten diphenylcyclopropenone (DPC). The V call is TRBV29-1, the J call TRBJ1-1; D unresolved. The TCR originated in a woman aged 40-49 years with alopecia areata. Some clones in this sample may be carry-over from other donors' samples. The CDR3, as DNA: TGCAGCGGCCTCCCGGCGAACACTGAAGCTTTCTTT. This encodes CSGLPANTEAFF.